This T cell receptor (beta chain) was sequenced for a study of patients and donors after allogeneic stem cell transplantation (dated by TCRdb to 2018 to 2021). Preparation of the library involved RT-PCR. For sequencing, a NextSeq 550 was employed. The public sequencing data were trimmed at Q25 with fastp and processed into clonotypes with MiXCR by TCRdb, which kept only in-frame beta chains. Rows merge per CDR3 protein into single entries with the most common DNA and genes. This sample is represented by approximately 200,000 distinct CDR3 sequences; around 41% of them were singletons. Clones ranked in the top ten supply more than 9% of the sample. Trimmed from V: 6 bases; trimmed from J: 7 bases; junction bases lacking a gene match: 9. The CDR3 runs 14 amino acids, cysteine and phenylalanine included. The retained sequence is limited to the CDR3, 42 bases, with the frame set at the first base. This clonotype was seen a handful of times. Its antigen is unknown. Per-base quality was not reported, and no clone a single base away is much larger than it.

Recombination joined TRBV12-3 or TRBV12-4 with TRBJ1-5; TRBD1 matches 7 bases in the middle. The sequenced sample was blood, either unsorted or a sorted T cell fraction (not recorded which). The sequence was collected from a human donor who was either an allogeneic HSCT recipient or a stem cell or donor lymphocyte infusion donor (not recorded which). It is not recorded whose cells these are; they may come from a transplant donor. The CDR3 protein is CASSYTGDKQPQHF. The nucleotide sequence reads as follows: TGTGCCAGCAGCTACACAGGGGACAAGCAGCCCCAGCATTTT.